This T cell receptor beta chain was sequenced in a study of cytomegalovirus exposure and HLA in healthy donors. Study-wide points: The study designated 150 or so TCR beta chains cytomegalovirus-associated.

Per the germline V gene, CDR1 is LGHNA and CDR2 is YSLEER. The ends were cut back, 1 base at V and 6 bases at J, with 11 bases in the middle. The CDR3 length is 14 residues. TCRdb keeps only in-frame clones here, not all; method: immunoSEQ multiplex PCR. The sample includes over 150,000 clones, about 86% seen only once; the top ten take around 2.1%. As regards this clone: Its antigen is as yet unknown.

This clonotype was obtained from a young woman in good health and CMV-seronegative. The sample taken for sequencing was PBMCs. This rearrangement joins TRBV4-3 to TRBJ2-3, with D possibly being TRBD2 (6 bases). The CDR3 DNA sequence: TGCGCCAGCAGCCAAGCGGGGGTGGGGGATACGCAGTATTTT. Amino acids: CASSQAGVGDTQYF.